This TCR beta chain was observed in a study of T-cell reconstitution after alpha-beta-depleted transplantation in children. This clonotype was found many times. Preparation of the TCRbeta library involved a method that used unique molecular identifiers. One entry per CDR3 protein, called by TCRdb with MiXCR from the PCR reads. The sample carries almost 500,000 distinct CDR3 sequences, under 12% recorded once. V lost 4 bases to trimming and J lost 4 bases, with 20 bases between them. The germline V gene has CDR1 DFQATT and CDR2 SNEGSKA (reference sequence). The CDR3 runs to 16 residues. The chain combines TRBV20-1 with TRBJ1-5; possibly TRBD1 for D (5 bases). The receptor's source is a child aged 2-15 years with inherited bone marrow failure, due to receive a stem cell transplant. The sequences come from PBMCs, collected before TCRalphabeta/CD19-depleted stem cell transplant. The CDR3 loop is CSAISPGRPGNQPQHF. The CDR3 DNA reads as TGCAGTGCTATTTCCCCGGGACGCCCTGGGAATCAGCCCCAGCATTTT.